This T cell receptor (beta chain) stems from a study of T cells in women clearing cervical HPV infection. Study findings and constraints: Cases and controls were distinguished at AUC 0.65 to 0.85 by richness and V genes. Each sample's T-cell count was unknown, possibly confounding richness.

J lost 5 bases, V lost 6 bases, and 9 bases had no gene match. Germline V gene data show CDR1 as KGHSH and CDR2 as LQKENI. The CDR3 loop spans 17 amino acids. Regarding this clone: The antigen is undetermined. Sequencing ends 3 residues short of the CDR3 end; the germline J gene provides the rest. The sample carries other DNA sequences with the same CDR3.

TCR beta CDR3 amplified by multiplex PCR from approximately 1,100 ng genomic DNA. Measured with immunoSEQ multiplex PCR; TCRdb has only the in-frame clones, and not every one. The listing contains 25,000 to 30,000 clones. The sample was blood buffy coat. The chain has TRBV18 and TRBJ2-1; 14 nucleotides agree with TRBD2. This TCR derives from a woman aged 18 to 75 with a cervical HPV16 infection that either progressed to CIN3+ or cleared (not recorded which). The CDR3 reads CASSPPTSGRVNNEQFF. Partial CDR3 DNA: TGTGCCAGCTCCCCCCCGACTAGCGGGAGGGTAAACAATGAG.